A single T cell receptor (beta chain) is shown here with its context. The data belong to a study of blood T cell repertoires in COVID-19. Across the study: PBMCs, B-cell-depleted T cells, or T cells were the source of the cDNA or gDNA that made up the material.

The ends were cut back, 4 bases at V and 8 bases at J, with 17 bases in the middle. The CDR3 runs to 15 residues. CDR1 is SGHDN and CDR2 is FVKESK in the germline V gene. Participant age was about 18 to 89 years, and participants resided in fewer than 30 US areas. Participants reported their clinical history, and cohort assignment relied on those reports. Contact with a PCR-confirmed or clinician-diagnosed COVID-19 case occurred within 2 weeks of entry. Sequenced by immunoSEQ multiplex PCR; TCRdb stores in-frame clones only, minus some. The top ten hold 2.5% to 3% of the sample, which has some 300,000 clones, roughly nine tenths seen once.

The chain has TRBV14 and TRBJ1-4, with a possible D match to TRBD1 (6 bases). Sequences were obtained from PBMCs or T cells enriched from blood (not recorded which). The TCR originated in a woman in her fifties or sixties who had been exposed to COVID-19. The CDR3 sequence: CASSLSAGAGEKLFF. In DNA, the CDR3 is TGTGCCAGCAGCCTCTCGGCGGGGGCTGGGGAAAAACTGTTTTTT.